The next 3 T cell receptor beta chains were all read from a single sample in a study of OX40 agonist ivuxolimab in advanced cancers. Here immunoSEQ multiplex PCR was the method, and the copy in TCRdb shows in-frame clones only, minus some. The sample records tens of thousands of clones, around 80% being singletons. This sample comprised CD4+ or CD8+ T cells sorted from blood, obtained in a trial of the OX40 agonist ivuxolimab. The receptors here all came from an adult with an advanced solid tumor such as melanoma, head and neck, liver or kidney cancer.

The chain joins TRBV5-1 to TRBJ2-1; 12 positions match TRBD2. The CDR3 has 16 amino acids. In germline, CDR1 is SGHRS, CDR2 YFSETQ. The V and J ends lost 4 bases and 4 bases, in that order; junction bases with no gene match: 6. The CDR3 protein is CASSHRTSGNYNEQFF. In nucleotides, the CDR3 is TGCGCCAGCAGCCATAGGACTAGCGGGAATTACAATGAGCAGTTCTTC.

The rearrangement joins TRBV27 to TRBJ2-3; D remains ambiguous. Germline V gene sequence: CDR1 MNHEY, CDR2 SMNVEV (reference sequence). This CDR3 has 14 residues. The V end was cut by 2 bases, the J end by 10 bases, with 16 bases between. The CDR3 protein is CASSLGPIALAQYF. CDR3 sequence (DNA): TGTGCCAGCAGTTTAGGACCGATCGCCTTGGCGCAGTATTTT.

V and J are TRBV7-6 and TRBJ2-7; TRBD2 aligns across 9 bases. The germline gives CDR1 SGHVS, CDR2 FNYEAQ. The length of the CDR3 is 20 residues. V lost 5 bases, J lost 2 bases, and 22 bases stayed unmatched. This CDR3 is CASSPDQLQGWLAGAYEQYF. In DNA form, the CDR3 reads TGTGCCAGCAGCCCGGACCAATTGCAGGGGTGGTTAGCGGGAGCCTACGAGCAGTACTTC.